A single sample gave rise to the 2 T cell receptor beta chains below, sequenced in a study of spatial heterogeneity in lung cancer (dated by TCRdb to between 2019 and 2020). Broader findings and caveats from the paper: A correlation was observed between the number of expanded intratumoral alpha and beta TCRs and the tumor nonsynonymous mutation count.

In the paper's terms, the time point label means: sample taken at primary tumor resection. The library came from 5' RACE. Sequencing relied on a NextSeq 500. TCRdb reran the public reads through fastp at Q25 and MiXCR, keeping productive beta chains. All rows with the same CDR3 protein become a single entry with the most common DNA and genes. For this sample the table gives more than 10,000 distinct CDR3 sequences, of which about 5.4% were detected only once. The ten largest clones represent over 8.5% of the sample. No antigens are known for them. Sequencing used lung tumor tissue, obtained at surgery. The receptors derive from a female donor with early-stage non-small cell lung cancer.

This clonotype was counted many times. The chain couples TRBV7-2 to TRBJ1-2; D gene unclear. Germline V lookup: CDR1 SGHTA, CDR2 FQGNSA. V was trimmed by 2 bases and J by 5 bases, leaving 9 bases between them. This CDR3 comprises 13 residues. The CDR3 nucleotides read TGTGCCAGCAGCTTAACGGGCTGGTATGGCTACACCTTC. Translating gives CASSLTGWYGYTF. Complete variable domain (other parts from reference TRBV7-2 and TRBJ1-2): GAGVSQSPSNKVTEKGKDVELRCDPISGHTALYWYRQSLGQGLEFLIYFQGNSAPDKSGLPSDRFSAERTGGSVSTLTIQRTQQEDSAVYLCASSLTGWYGYTFGSGTRLTVV.

This clonotype was seen at least ten times. V is TRBV27 and J is TRBJ1-4, with D perhaps TRBD1 (6 bases). The CDR3 is 17 amino acids. In germline, CDR1 is MNHEY, CDR2 SMNVEV (reference sequence). V lost 7 bases, J lost 4 bases, and 22 bases lay in between. The CDR3 DNA follows: TGTGCCAGCACTCTCCGGGCAGGGGCCCTCCTTAATGAAAAACTGTTTTTT. It specifies CASTLRAGALLNEKLFF.